This T cell receptor (beta chain) appears in the sequencing data of a study of Ad26.COV2.S vaccination and SARS-CoV-2 variants. Study context: Of the COV1001 trial arms, the Ad26.COV2.S arm included the donor. In the study, Ad26.COV2.S was injected intramuscularly once, or twice 56 days apart.

Study-wide points: An underestimation of total T cell responses may have resulted from the TCR breadth and depth analyses.

Trimming cost V 6 bases and J 0 bases, with 21 bases left between them. The length of the CDR3 is 17 residues. Looked up from germline, CDR1 is SGHRS and CDR2 is YFSETQ. Here immunoSEQ multiplex PCR was the method, and the copy in TCRdb shows in-frame clones only, minus some. The sample yields hundreds of thousands of clones, roughly 84% seen once. Documented treatment: 15 to 20 received Ad26.COV2.S at low or high dose, single or two shots; about five received placebo; per-sample allocation not given. All samples were drawn on day 63, counting from the first vaccine or placebo injection. The individual, an adult aged 18-55 years, was a donor in Boston. This clone has just one count. Its antigen is still unknown.

The V and J genes are TRBV5-1 and TRBJ1-1; no definite D call. This sequence originates from a person aged 18-65 years who received the Ad26.COV2.S COVID-19 vaccine or a placebo. The sequencing here drew on peripheral blood, taken in a trial of Ad26.COV2.S vaccine versus placebo. In DNA form, the CDR3 reads TGCGCCAGCAACACTCAACGGGCCTCACCCATGAACACTGAAGCTTTCTTT. This encodes CASNTQRASPMNTEAFF. Combining the CDR3 with reference TRBV5-1 and TRBJ1-1 gives the whole variable domain KAGVTQTPRYLIKTRGQQVTLSCSPISGHRSVSWYQQTPGQGLQFLFEYFSETQRNKGNFPGRFSGRQFSNSRSEMNVSTLELGDSALYLCASNTQRASPMNTEAFFGQGTRLTVV.